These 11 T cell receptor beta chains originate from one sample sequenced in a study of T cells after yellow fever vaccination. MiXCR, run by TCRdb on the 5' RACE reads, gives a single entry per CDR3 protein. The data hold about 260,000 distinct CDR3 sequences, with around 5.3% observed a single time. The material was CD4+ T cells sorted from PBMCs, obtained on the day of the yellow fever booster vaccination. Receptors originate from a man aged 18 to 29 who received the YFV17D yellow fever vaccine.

The chain's CDR3 is CASSGPANTGELFF. CDR3 bases: TGTGCCAGCTCCGGGCCGGCTAACACCGGGGAGCTGTTTTTT. The chain couples TRBV18 to TRBJ2-2; D uncertain. The germline V gene encodes CDR1 KGHSH and CDR2 LQKENI. The CDR3 has 14 amino acids. Trimming cost V 6 bases and J 2 bases, with 10 bases left between them.

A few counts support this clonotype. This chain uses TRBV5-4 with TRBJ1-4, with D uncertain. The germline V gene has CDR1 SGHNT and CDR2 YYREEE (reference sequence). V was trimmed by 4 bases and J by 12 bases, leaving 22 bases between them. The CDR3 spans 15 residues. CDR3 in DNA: TGTGCCAGCAGCCCCCTCCCCACCTCGGGGAGTGAACTGTTTTTT. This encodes CASSPLPTSGSELFF.

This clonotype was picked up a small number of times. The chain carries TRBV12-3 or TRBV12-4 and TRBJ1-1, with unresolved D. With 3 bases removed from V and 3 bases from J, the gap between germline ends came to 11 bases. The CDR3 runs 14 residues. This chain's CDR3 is CASSLVSSDTEAFF. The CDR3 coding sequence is TGTGCCAGCAGTTTGGTTTCTTCGGACACTGAAGCTTTCTTT.

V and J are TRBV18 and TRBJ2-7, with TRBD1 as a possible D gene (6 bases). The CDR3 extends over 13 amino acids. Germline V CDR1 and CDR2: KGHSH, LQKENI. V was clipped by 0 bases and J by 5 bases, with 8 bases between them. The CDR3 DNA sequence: TGTGCCAGCTCACCACCTGGACAGCACGAGCAGTACTTC. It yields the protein CASSPPGQHEQYF.

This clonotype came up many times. CDR3 region: CASSLDAAGAFGNTIYF. CDR3 DNA sequence: TGCGCCAGCAGCTTGGACGCCGCGGGCGCATTCGGAAACACCATATATTTT. The chain uses TRBV5-1 and TRBJ1-3; the D is unclear. V was shortened by 0 bases and J by 4 bases, with 17 bases between the two germline ends. The CDR3 spans 17 residues. Germline loops: CDR1 SGHRS, CDR2 YFSETQ.

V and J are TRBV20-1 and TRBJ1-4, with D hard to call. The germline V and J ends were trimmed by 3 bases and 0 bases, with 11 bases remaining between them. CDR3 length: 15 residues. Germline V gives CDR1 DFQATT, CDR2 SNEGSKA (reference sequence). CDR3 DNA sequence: TGCAGTGCTAGGTTTCTCTTGGCAACTAATGAAAAACTGTTTTTT. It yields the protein CSARFLLATNEKLFF.

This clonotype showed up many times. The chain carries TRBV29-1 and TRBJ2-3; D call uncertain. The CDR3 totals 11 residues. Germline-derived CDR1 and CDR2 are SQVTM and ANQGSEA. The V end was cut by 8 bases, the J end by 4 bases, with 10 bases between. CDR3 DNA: TGCAGCTCCGTGACTGCAGATACGCAGTATTTT. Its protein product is CSSVTADTQYF.

The CDR3 reads CASTRGTGGVETQYF. The CDR3 DNA follows: TGCGCCAGCACCCGCGGGACAGGGGGCGTTGAGACCCAGTACTTC. The V and J genes are TRBV5-1 and TRBJ2-5; 12 positions match TRBD1. CDR1 is SGHRS and CDR2 is YFSETQ in the germline V gene. The CDR3 loop spans 15 amino acids. The J segment lost 5 bases and the V segment lost 6 bases, leaving 8 bases of the junction unmatched.

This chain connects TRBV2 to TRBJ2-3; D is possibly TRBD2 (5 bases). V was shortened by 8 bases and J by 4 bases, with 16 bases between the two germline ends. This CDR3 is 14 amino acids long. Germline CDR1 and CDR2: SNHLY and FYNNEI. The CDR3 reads CASRLAGLADTQYF. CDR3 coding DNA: TGTGCCAGCCGGCTAGCCGGTCTTGCAGATACGCAGTATTTT.

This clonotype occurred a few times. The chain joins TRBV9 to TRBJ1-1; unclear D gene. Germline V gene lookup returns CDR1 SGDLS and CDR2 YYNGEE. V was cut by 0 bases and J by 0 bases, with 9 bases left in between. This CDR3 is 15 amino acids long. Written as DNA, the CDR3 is TGTGCCAGCAGCGTAGGGGCCAGACTGAACACTGAAGCTTTCTTT. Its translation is CASSVGARLNTEAFF.

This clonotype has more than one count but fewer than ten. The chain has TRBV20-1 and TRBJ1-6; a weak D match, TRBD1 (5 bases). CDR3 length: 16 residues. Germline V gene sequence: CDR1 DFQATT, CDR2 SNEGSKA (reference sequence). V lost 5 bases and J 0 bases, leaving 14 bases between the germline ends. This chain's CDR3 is CSARDRRGSYNSPLHF. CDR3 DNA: TGCAGTGCTCGGGACCGCCGAGGCTCCTATAATTCACCCCTCCACTTT.